These 18 T cell receptor beta chains came from one sample sequenced in a study of blood T cells in healthy people across ages. Using a J-beta primer mix together with a sample-barcoded 5' primer, a second PCR was run for roughly 6 to 11 cycles. TCRdb independently ran MiXCR on the 5' RACE reads; one entry per CDR3 protein. The sample records roughly 1.6 million distinct CDR3 sequences, roughly 32% being singletons. Sample: blood. These receptors were obtained from a woman in her 30s in good health.

The sample holds many counts of this clonotype. The rearrangement uses TRBV5-1 and TRBJ2-3; D is tentatively TRBD1 or TRBD2 (5 bases each). The CDR3 extends over 15 amino acids. V lost 7 bases to trimming and J lost 0 bases, with 15 bases between them. Germline V CDR1 and CDR2: SGHRS, YFSETQ. The DNA for the CDR3 is TGCGCCAGCTTTCCGGGACGGATAAGCACAGATACGCAGTATTTT. Protein product: CASFPGRISTDTQYF.

The chain joins TRBV7-2 to TRBJ1-2; D may be TRBD1 (6 bases). This CDR3 contains 16 residues. Trimming pared 5 bases from V and 0 bases from J, leaving 16 bases between. Germline CDR1 is SGHTA and CDR2 is FQGNSA. CDR3: CASSPEMGASNYGYTF. In nucleotides, the CDR3 is TGTGCCAGCAGCCCTGAAATGGGGGCATCTAACTATGGCTACACCTTC.

This clonotype was seen only a few times. The gene calls are TRBV21-1 and TRBJ2-5. TRBV21-1 is termed a pseudogene. This CDR3 contains 17 residues. CDR3 DNA: TGTGCCAGCAGCGCCCGATGGATCACAAGCCGAAAAGAGACCCAGTACTTC. Translation: CASSARWITSRKETQYF.

V usage is TRBV7-2 and J usage is TRBJ2-7; a weak D match, TRBD2 (5 bases). The CDR3 loop spans 15 amino acids. From germline, CDR1 is SGHTA and CDR2 FQGNSA. Trimming took 5 bases from V and 0 from J, leaving 14 bases between them. CDR3 nucleotide sequence: TGTGCCAGCAGCCTTCCCGACTACTTCTCCTACGAGCAGTACTTC. Its protein product is CASSLPDYFSYEQYF.

This rearrangement joins TRBV29-1 to TRBJ2-1, with unresolved D. Deletions cut 6 bases from V and 5 bases from J, with 8 bases between. The V gene's germline CDR1 is SQVTM and CDR2 ANQGSEA. The CDR3 extends over 11 amino acids. The CDR3 DNA reads as TGCAGCGTGAGAGAAAACAATGAGCAGTTCTTC. Protein: CSVRENNEQFF.

This clonotype was seen repeatedly, ten times or more. This chain joins TRBV7-9 and TRBJ2-7, with TRBD2 identical over 9 bases. Germline CDR1 is SEHNR and CDR2 is FQNEAQ (reference sequence). This CDR3 comprises 15 residues. The J segment lost 4 bases and the V segment lost 5 bases, leaving 9 bases of the junction unmatched. CDR3 sequence: CASSTRLADSYEQYF. Written as DNA, the CDR3 is TGTGCCAGCAGCACCCGACTAGCGGATTCTTACGAGCAGTACTTC.

The CDR3 DNA reads TGTGCCAGCTCACCACTTACGGGAGAGCAGTTCTTC. This encodes CASSPLTGEQFF. The chain joins TRBV18 to TRBJ2-1, with TRBD2 as a possible D gene (5 bases). The V end lost 1 base, the J end lost 10 bases, and 8 bases lay between the germline ends. Germline V gene lookup returns CDR1 KGHSH and CDR2 LQKENI. The CDR3 totals 12 residues.

The sample holds a few counts of this clonotype. This rearrangement joins TRBV10-3 to TRBJ2-5; the D gene is possibly TRBD1 (6 bases). The CDR3 totals 16 residues. The germline V gene has CDR1 ENHRY and CDR2 SYGVKD. The V and J ends lost 2 bases and 4 bases respectively, with 17 bases between them. The CDR3: CAISEPEPGTRETQYF. The CDR3 region has the DNA TGTGCCATCAGTGAGCCTGAGCCCGGGACACGAGAGACCCAGTACTTC.

This clonotype was detected ten times or more. This chain links TRBV6-1 with TRBJ2-5; 10 nucleotides line up with TRBD2. Losses at the gene ends were 4 bases for V and 5 bases for J; bases not matched to a gene: 13. CDR3 length equals 17 residues. CDR1 MNHNS and CDR2 SASEGT come from the germline V gene. As DNA, the CDR3 is TGTGCCAGCAGTGGTAGAATAGCGGGGGGCCGCTGGGAGACCCAGTACTTC. Amino acid sequence: CASSGRIAGGRWETQYF.

The chain joins TRBV30 to TRBJ2-7; D is unresolved. The last part of the DNA fits TRBJ2-5 better; the J call may be wrong. Germline assignment: CDR1 GTSNPN and CDR2 SVGIG (reference sequence). CDR3 size: 13 residues. Written as DNA, the CDR3 is TGTGCCTGGAGTGTACGTAGGCGGGAGACCCAGTACTTC. Translation gives CAWSVRRRETQYF.

To note about this clonotype: The germline gene is not matched at one end of the junction; a read error may be the cause. V gene TRBV12-3 or TRBV12-4 combines with J gene TRBJ2-3; 12 nucleotides align to TRBD2. This CDR3 is built from 16 residues. CDR3 coding DNA: TGTGCCAGCAGTTTGGCTAGCGGGGGGGTAGCAGATGCGCAGTATTTT. Protein sequence: CASSLASGGVADAQYF.

A note on this clonotype: A read error may explain this, as a much larger clone is one base away. This chain uses TRBV29-1 with TRBJ2-5; TRBD2 matches 7 bases. The CDR3 is 12 amino acids. The junction had 4 bases not matched to a gene; V was cut back by 4 bases and J by 5 bases. The germline V gene has CDR1 SQVTM and CDR2 ANQGSEA. The CDR3 region has the DNA TGCAGCGTTGGAGCCGGGGGGGAGACCCAGTACTTC. It translates to CSVGAGGETQYF.

The genes are TRBV27 and TRBJ1-2; 7 nucleotides line up with TRBD1. CDR1 is MNHEY and CDR2 is SMNVEV in the germline V gene (reference sequence). J was trimmed by 1 base and V by 1 base; bases with no gene match: 6. The length of the CDR3 is 16 residues. The CDR3 nucleotides read TGTGCCAGCAGTTTATTGTCCCAGGGGGTTAACTATGGCTACACCTTC. Amino acids: CASSLLSQGVNYGYTF.

The gene calls are TRBV29-1 and TRBJ2-1; TRBD1 agrees at 9 bases. The CDR3 covers 13 residues. CDR1 is SQVTM and CDR2 is ANQGSEA in the germline V gene. Losses at the gene ends were 7 bases for V and 8 bases for J; bases not matched to a gene: 9. CDR3 nucleotide sequence: TGCAGCGCTCACGGGACAGGGTTCGATGAGCAGTTCTTC. Amino acid sequence: CSAHGTGFDEQFF.

The J gene is TRBJ1-5, the V gene TRBV7-2; no reliable D call. Germline values: CDR1 SGHTA, CDR2 FQGNSA. The ends were cut back, 5 bases at V and 7 bases at J, with 12 bases in the middle. The CDR3 spans 13 residues. The CDR3 loop is CASSDRLLQPQHF. CDR3 nucleotide sequence: TGTGCCAGCAGCGACCGGTTACTGCAGCCCCAGCATTTT.

This clonotype came up a few times. V is TRBV7-9 and J is TRBJ2-1; 7 nucleotides line up with TRBD1. The CDR3 extends over 15 amino acids. Germline-derived CDR1 and CDR2 are SEHNR and FQNEAQ (reference sequence). V trimming: 1 base; J trimming: 4 bases; junction bases outside the gene matches: 4. CDR3 sequence: CASSLGRGQYNEQFF. The CDR3 region has the DNA TGTGCCAGCAGCTTAGGCCGGGGACAGTACAATGAGCAGTTCTTC.

This clonotype was seen more than once but under ten times. The chain uses TRBV5-1 and TRBJ2-7; 9 bases line up with TRBD2. CDR1 and CDR2 from the germline V gene are SGHRS and YFSETQ. Trimming removed 0 bases from V and 7 bases from J; junction bases left unmatched: 8. The CDR3 extends over 15 amino acids. Here the CDR3 reads CASSLVISGSSEQYF. CDR3 sequence (DNA): TGCGCCAGCAGCTTGGTTATTAGCGGGAGTAGTGAGCAGTACTTC.

This clonotype appeared a few times. The chain joins TRBV2 to TRBJ2-7; possibly TRBD2 for D (5 bases). The V and J ends lost 5 bases and 0 bases respectively, with 20 bases between them. The CDR3 is 17 residues long. Germline V gene lookup returns CDR1 SNHLY and CDR2 FYNNEI. This chain's CDR3 is CASSSIPGGPTSYEQYF. The CDR3 nucleotides read TGTGCCAGCAGTTCGATTCCCGGCGGGCCCACCTCCTACGAGCAGTACTTC. Variable domain in full (rest from reference TRBV2 and TRBJ2-7): EPEVTQTPSHQVTQMGQEVILRCVPISNHLYFYWYRQILGQKVEFLVSFYNNEISEKSEIFDDQFSVERPDGSNFTLKIRSTKLEDSAMYFCASSSIPGGPTSYEQYFGPGTRLTVT.